Presented here are 29 T cell receptor beta chains from one specimen sequenced in a study of shared clonotypes between healthy human individuals. Assay used: immunoSEQ multiplex PCR; TCRdb lists only in-frame clones, some missing. The sample has some 1,600,000 clones; 95% to 99% are singletons. The sample comprised naive CD4+ T cells sorted from blood. Subset: CD45RA+ positively selected. Receptors originate from a man younger than 45 in good health.

This clone has a single count. The CDR3 DNA reads TGTGCCACCAGCAGAGATCTGCCCGCATCGGGACCCCGAAACACCATATATTTT. Its translation: CATSRDLPASGPRNTIYF. This chain uses TRBV15 with TRBJ1-3; D possibly corresponds to TRBD1 (5 bases). Germline V gives CDR1 LNHNV, CDR2 YYDKDF (reference sequence). This CDR3 has 18 amino acids. Trimming left V 0 bases short and J 5 bases short, with 20 bases between.

A word on this clone: This sample includes further DNA sequences coding for the same CDR3. This rearrangement joins TRBV28 to TRBJ2-7; no clear D. In germline, CDR1 is MDHEN, CDR2 SYDVKM. V was trimmed by 2 bases and J by 0 bases, leaving 8 bases between them. This CDR3 is 14 amino acids long. CDR3 sequence reads: CASSLPGSSYEQYF. The CDR3 nucleotides are TGTGCCAGCAGTTTACCGGGCAGCTCCTACGAGCAGTACTTC.

With respect to this clone: This sample includes further DNA sequences coding for the same CDR3. The gene calls are TRBV18 and TRBJ2-7; 7 bases are a match to TRBD1. Germline V CDR1 and CDR2: KGHSH, LQKENI. The length of the CDR3 is 13 residues. V trimming: 3 bases; J trimming: 3 bases; junction bases outside the gene matches: 2. The chain's CDR3 is CASSPRTGYEQYF. In DNA, the CDR3 is TGTGCCAGCTCACCCCGGACAGGCTACGAGCAGTACTTC.

The chain uses TRBV5-6 and TRBJ1-1, with no clear D. There are 13 residues in the CDR3. From germline, CDR1 is SGHDT and CDR2 YYEEEE. V lost 4 bases and J 6 bases, leaving 13 bases between the germline ends. The CDR3 DNA sequence: TGTGCCAGCAGCCTTACAAGGAGGGCTGAAGCTTTCTTT. The encoded protein is CASSLTRRAEAFF.

This CDR3 reads CASSEGVAGGIEQFF. The DNA for the CDR3 is TGTGCCAGCAGTGAAGGTGTGGCGGGAGGTATTGAGCAGTTCTTC. The chain recombines TRBV6-1 with TRBJ2-1, with 8 bases matching TRBD2. Unmatched junction bases numbered 8, after V lost 1 base and J lost 9 bases. The V gene's germline CDR1 is MNHNS and CDR2 SASEGT. The CDR3 is 15 residues long.

The chain joins TRBV5-1 to TRBJ1-2; no clear D gene. The CDR3 length is 13 residues. Per germline, CDR1 SGHRS and CDR2 YFSETQ. The V gene lost 2 bases and the J gene lost 6 bases, with 11 bases spanning the gap. DNA of the CDR3: TGCGCCAGCAGCTTCGAGGGAATCGATGGCTACACCTTC. It specifies CASSFEGIDGYTF.

Details on this clone: A read error may produce the germline difference seen at one junction end. The chain joins TRBV6-4 to TRBJ2-5; maybe TRBD2 (6 bases). The length of the CDR3 is 15 residues. In germline, CDR1 is MRHNA, CDR2 SNTAGT. The CDR3 sequence: CASIYERAYQETQYF. The CDR3 DNA reads TGTGCCAGCATCTACGAGCGGGCCTACCAGGAGACCCAGTACTTC.

The CDR3 sequence is CALSSQGPNLEPQHF. The CDR3 bases are TGTGCCCTATCTTCGCAGGGTCCCAATTTGGAGCCCCAGCATTTT. The chain recombines TRBV6-6 with TRBJ1-5; perhaps TRBD1 as D (5 bases). The germline V and J ends were trimmed by 11 bases and 8 bases, with 25 bases remaining between them. CDR3 length: 15 residues. Germline V gene data show CDR1 as MNHNY and CDR2 as SVGAGI (reference sequence).

The chain carries TRBV5-1 and TRBJ2-3; either TRBD1 or TRBD2 may supply D (5 bases each). Trimming shortened V by 2 bases and J by 0 bases, and 7 bases separated the two germline ends. Germline assignment: CDR1 SGHRS and CDR2 YFSETQ. The CDR3 loop spans 14 amino acids. The DNA of the CDR3 is TGCGCCAGCAGCTTTGGGGACAGCACAGATACGCAGTATTTT. Translating gives CASSFGDSTDTQYF.

V gene TRBV11-3 combines with J gene TRBJ2-1; 8 bases agree with TRBD1. The length of the CDR3 is 13 residues. V was pared by 5 bases and J by 6 bases, with 3 bases of the junction left unmatched. Germline V CDR1 and CDR2: SGHNT, YENEEA. The CDR3 coding sequence is TGTGCCAGCAGCCGACAGGGGTCCAATGAGCAGTTCTTC. The encoded protein is CASSRQGSNEQFF.

The chain employs TRBV5-8 and TRBJ2-1; 11 positions match TRBD2. Germline assignment: CDR1 SGHTS and CDR2 YDEGEE. The ends lost 3 bases at V and 3 bases at J; junction bases unmatched: 8. The CDR3 spans 17 residues. The CDR3 DNA reads as TGTGCCAGCAGCTCATGGCAGGGGACTAGCGGCTACAATGAGCAGTTCTTC. Its protein is CASSSWQGTSGYNEQFF.

The V gene is TRBV28, the J gene TRBJ2-3; no clear D. The CDR3 spans 13 residues. The germline CDR1 and CDR2 sequences are MDHEN and SYDVKM. Trimming pared 7 bases from V and 0 bases from J, leaving 8 bases between. The CDR3 loop reads CASTPDSTDTQYF. The CDR3 bases are TGTGCCAGCACCCCGGACAGCACAGATACGCAGTATTTT.

V usage is TRBV18 and J usage is TRBJ1-1; D not certain. Germline CDR1 reads KGHSH; CDR2 reads LQKENI. CDR3 length: 13 amino acids. Trimming left V 1 base short and J 1 base short, with 4 bases between. Here the CDR3 reads CASSPQTNTEAFF. CDR3 bases: TGTGCCAGCTCACCACAAACGAACACTGAAGCTTTCTTT.

This CDR3 is CASSLGRETDTQYF. In DNA, the CDR3 is TGCGCCAGCAGCTTGGGGCGGGAGACAGATACGCAGTATTTT. This chain uses TRBV5-1 with TRBJ2-3, with 7 nucleotides matching TRBD2. Losses at the gene ends were 0 bases for V and 3 bases for J; bases not matched to a gene: 1. The CDR3 is 14 amino acids. Germline CDR1 SGHRS, CDR2 YFSETQ.

This chain uses TRBV7-2 with TRBJ2-5, with 9 positions matching TRBD2. Germline trimming cut 9 bases from V and 5 bases from J; bases unmatched to any gene: 10. The V gene's germline CDR1 is SGHTA and CDR2 FQGNSA. The CDR3 is 14 residues long. The CDR3 DNA reads as TGTGCCAGTACCCGGCGGGAGGGCTCTGAGACCCAGTACTTC. The encoded protein is CASTRREGSETQYF.

The chain uses TRBV7-8 and TRBJ2-7; 11 bases are a match to TRBD2. This CDR3 is 15 amino acids long. Germline values: CDR1 SGHVS, CDR2 FQNEAQ. Trimming cost V 3 bases and J 1 base; bases outside gene matches: 2. CDR3: CASSLGLAASYEQYF. CDR3 DNA sequence: TGTGCCAGCAGCTTGGGACTAGCGGCTTCCTACGAGCAGTACTTC.

V is TRBV29-1 and J is TRBJ2-2, with D possibly being TRBD1 (6 bases). Germline V gives CDR1 SQVTM, CDR2 ANQGSEA. Trimming cost V 7 bases and J 2 bases, with 17 bases left between them. The CDR3 has 15 amino acids. The CDR3 loop is CSAKDRTHNTGELFF. The CDR3 nucleotides are TGCAGCGCCAAAGACAGGACCCATAACACCGGGGAGCTGTTTTTT.

The rearrangement uses TRBV7-9 and TRBJ1-2; a possible D gene is TRBD1 (5 bases). This CDR3 is 15 amino acids long. V was clipped by 4 bases and J by 6 bases, with 18 bases between them. In germline, CDR1 is SEHNR, CDR2 FQNEAQ (reference sequence). The CDR3 loop reads CASSSGGSSIHGYTF. Written as DNA, the CDR3 is TGTGCCAGCAGCTCCGGGGGGTCGAGCATCCATGGCTACACCTTC.

This chain joins TRBV29-1 and TRBJ2-5; the D gene could be TRBD1 or TRBD2 (7 bases each). V was shortened by 3 bases and J by 7 bases, with 18 bases between the two germline ends. CDR1 SQVTM and CDR2 ANQGSEA come from the germline V gene. The CDR3 has 14 residues. In DNA, the CDR3 is TGCAGCGTTGATGGCAGGGGGGGGTTTGTGACCCAGTACTTC. It encodes CSVDGRGGFVTQYF.

V and J are TRBV9 and TRBJ2-5, with 9 bases fitting TRBD2. J gave up 3 bases and V 7 bases, and 7 bases lay outside the gene matches. The length of the CDR3 is 14 residues. The germline V gene encodes CDR1 SGDLS and CDR2 YYNGEE. The CDR3 nucleotides read TGTGCCAGCGCGGCTAGCGGGACGAAAGAGACCCAGTACTTC. Amino acids: CASAASGTKETQYF. The variable domain in full, with the rest retrieved from reference TRBV9 and TRBJ2-5, is DSGVTQTPKHLITATGQRVTLRCSPRSGDLSVYWYQQSLDQGLQFLIQYYNGEERAKGNILERFSAQQFPDLHSELNLSSLELGDSALYFCASAASGTKETQYFGPGTRLLVL.

The J gene is TRBJ1-5, the V gene TRBV27; maybe TRBD1 (6 bases). V lost 4 bases and J lost 6, with 13 bases in between. The CDR3 runs to 14 residues. Germline CDR1 is MNHEY and CDR2 is SMNVEV (reference sequence). For the CDR3, the DNA is TGTGCCAGCAGTTATAACAGGGCGGCTCAGCCCCAGCATTTT. Translating it yields CASSYNRAAQPQHF.

This chain joins TRBV15 and TRBJ2-5; D uncertain. The CDR3 is made up of 12 amino acids. Trimming took 5 bases from V and 5 from J, leaving 9 bases between them. From germline, CDR1 is LNHNV and CDR2 YYDKDF (reference sequence). The DNA of the CDR3 is TGTGCCACCAGCGTAAGGTGGGAGACCCAGTACTTC. This gives the protein CATSVRWETQYF.

The gene calls are TRBV28 and TRBJ1-2; D is possibly TRBD1 (6 bases). V lost 6 bases and J lost 0, with 14 bases in between. The CDR3 totals 15 residues. Germline-derived CDR1 and CDR2 are MDHEN and SYDVKM. CDR3 DNA: TGTGCCAGCAGCCCTTCCGACAGGCCTAACTATGGCTACACCTTC. It encodes CASSPSDRPNYGYTF.

The CDR3 sequence: CASSRAVAKNIQYF. CDR3 bases: TGCGCCAGCAGCAGGGCTGTAGCCAAAAACATTCAGTACTTC. The chain uses TRBV5-1 and TRBJ2-4, with D unclear. This CDR3 is 14 amino acids long. V was shortened by 4 bases and J by 0 bases, with 8 bases between the two germline ends. Germline CDR1 and CDR2: SGHRS and YFSETQ.

The chain carries TRBV2 and TRBJ2-3; a weak D match, TRBD1 (5 bases). Trimming took off 9 bases at V and 3 bases at J, with 7 bases between the two ends. The CDR3 loop spans 11 amino acids. Per germline, CDR1 SNHLY and CDR2 FYNNEI. Here the CDR3 DNA reads TGTGCCAGAAGGACAACAGATACGCAGTATTTT. Protein sequence: CARRTTDTQYF.

As to this clone: In the same sample, other DNA sequences code for this CDR3. This chain joins TRBV18 and TRBJ1-2; possibly TRBD1 for D (6 bases). This CDR3 contains 13 residues. CDR1 is KGHSH, CDR2 LQKENI, per germline. The V gene lost 2 bases and the J gene lost 5 bases, with 9 bases spanning the gap. This chain's CDR3 is CASSPDRLYGYTF. The CDR3, as DNA: TGTGCCAGCTCACCAGACAGGCTATATGGCTACACCTTC.

The genes are TRBV7-2 and TRBJ2-1; D not certain. Trimming left V 0 bases short and J 6 bases short, with 18 bases between. Germline V CDR1 and CDR2: SGHTA, FQGNSA. The CDR3 contains 17 residues. CDR3: CASSLALGQTRPNEQFF. The DNA of the CDR3 is TGTGCCAGCAGCTTAGCGCTAGGTCAGACCCGACCCAATGAGCAGTTCTTC.

J is TRBJ2-7 and V is TRBV7-2, with 7 bases identical to TRBD1. CDR1 SGHTA and CDR2 FQGNSA come from the germline V gene. CDR3 length: 13 amino acids. Trimming cost V 4 bases and J 3 bases; bases outside gene matches: 3. The DNA of the CDR3 is TGTGCCAGCAGCTCCCGGGACAGCTACGAGCAGTACTTC. Translated: CASSSRDSYEQYF.

This clone was counted once. The chain uses TRBV10-3 and TRBJ2-2; TRBD1 matches at 9 bases. Unmatched junction bases numbered 2, after V lost 4 bases and J lost 2 bases. The CDR3 runs to 15 residues. Germline CDR1 and CDR2: ENHRY and SYGVKD. In DNA, the CDR3 is TGTGCCATCAGTGTACAGGGGGCTAACACCGGGGAGCTGTTTTTT. Its translation: CAISVQGANTGELFF.